This TCR beta chain was observed in a study of shared clonotypes between healthy human individuals. Across the study: Researchers assigned three CD4 naive, three CD4 memory, two CD8 naive and one CD8 memory plate to each donor.

Data came from immunoSEQ multiplex PCR; TCRdb stores just in-frame clones and leaves some out. The table records a few million clones, 90% to 97% of them present only once. Naive CD4+ cells were CD45RA-selected; the remaining cells were memory. As concerns this clone: Its matching antigen is unknown.

The CDR3 loop spans 13 amino acids. V lost 5 bases to trimming and J lost 10 bases, with 15 bases between them. Germline CDR1 SQVTM, CDR2 ANQGSEA. General observations from the study: Some clonotypes were shared by all four sorted-subset donors, while others were not shared. The non-shared ones had lower generation probabilities than the shared ones. Of the naive CD4 clonotypes, approximately 5% were shared across several donors.

Sequenced material: naive CD4+ T cells sorted from blood. Subset denoted: CD45RA+ positively selected. This TCR came from a man aged 18 to 29 in good health. The rearrangement joins TRBV29-1 to TRBJ1-6; D is uncertain. CDR3 sequence: CSVRDQAGSPLHF. The CDR3 DNA follows: TGCAGCGTTCGGGATCAGGCAGGCTCACCCCTCCACTTT.